This record looks at one TCR beta chain sequence and its context. TCRdb called the RT-PCR reads again in MiXCR, with one record for every CDR3 protein. This table holds about 680,000 distinct CDR3 sequences, about 14% found once. The origin of this receptor is a female donor in good health, serving as a healthy control. The sequencing input was memory CD4+ T cells from blood.

DNA of the CDR3: TGTGCCAGCAGTCCCTCTGGTAGGTCAACTGAAGCTTTCTTT. It encodes CASSPSGRSTEAFF. The rearrangement joins TRBV12-3 or TRBV12-4 to TRBJ1-1; no clear D gene. CDR3 length: 14 residues. V lost 5 bases and J lost 5, with 15 bases in between.